This TCR beta chain was profiled in a study of blood T cell repertoires in COVID-19. Study-wide background: Samples of COVID-19 (acute and convalescent) were obtained from the United States, Italy and Spain.

The CDR3 contains 17 residues. With 0 bases clipped from V and 2 bases from J, the junction kept 5 bases outside the gene matches. Germline lookup yields CDR1 LGHNT and CDR2 FRNRAP. Enrollment of patients from Seattle took place during active infection, with longitudinal follow-up. Authors' analysis steps: Amplification of reference gene primers provided the estimated nucleated cell counts. Here immunoSEQ multiplex PCR was the method, and the copy in TCRdb shows in-frame clones only, minus some. Clone size and V and J calls were adopted from that table, with D and trimming inferred from the DNA. The sample includes 130,000 to 150,000 clones, 80% to 90% of them seen just once.

The chain couples TRBV12-5 to TRBJ2-1; 9 nucleotides agree with TRBD2. The sequenced sample consisted of peripheral blood. This TCR came from a woman aged 55-69 years with COVID-19, enrolled during active disease. The CDR3, as DNA: TGTGCTAGTGGTTTGGTACTGGCGGGGGGGCCCTACAATGAGCAGTTCTTC. This codes for CASGLVLAGGPYNEQFF.